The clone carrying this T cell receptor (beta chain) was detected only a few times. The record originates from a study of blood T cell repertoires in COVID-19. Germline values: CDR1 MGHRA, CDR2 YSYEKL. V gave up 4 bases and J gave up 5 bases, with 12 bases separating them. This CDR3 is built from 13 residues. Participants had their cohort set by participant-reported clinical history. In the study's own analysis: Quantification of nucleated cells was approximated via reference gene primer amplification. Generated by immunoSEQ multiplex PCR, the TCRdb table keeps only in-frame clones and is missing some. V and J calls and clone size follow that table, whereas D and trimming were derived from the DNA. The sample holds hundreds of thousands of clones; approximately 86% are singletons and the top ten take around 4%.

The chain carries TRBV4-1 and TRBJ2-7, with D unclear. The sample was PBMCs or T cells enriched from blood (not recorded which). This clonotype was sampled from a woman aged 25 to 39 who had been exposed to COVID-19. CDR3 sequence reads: CASSPSSLDEQYF. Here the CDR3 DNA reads TGCGCCAGCAGCCCGTCGAGCCTCGACGAGCAGTACTTC.